The rows below give T cell receptor beta chains drawn from one sample of a study of human T cells and chemical hapten exposure. TCRdb itself ran the RACE reads through MiXCR, one entry per CDR3 protein. Of around 120,000 distinct CDR3 sequences in the sample, 8% to 13% are singletons; the top ten hold around 3.5%. The source was whole blood, collected in connection with sensitization to the hapten diphenylcyclopropenone (DPC). These receptors all stem from a woman aged 40 to 49 with alopecia areata. Some clones in this sample may be carry-over from other donors' samples. Both conserved end residues are part of each CDR3. Each record gives: V gene, clone size, D gene, J gene, CDR3 DNA, CDR3 protein. D genes are given only for firm matches. Size is omitted from some rows. Given values are once, few, many or a class for expanded clones.

v_gene: TRBV3-1
abundance: few
d_gene: -
j_gene: TRBJ2-4
CDR3nt: TGTGCCAGCAGCCAAGAAGGGACCCTTAAAAACATTCAGTACTTC
CDR3aa: CASSQEGTLKNIQYF

v_gene: TRBV6-5
abundance: few
d_gene: TRBD1
j_gene: TRBJ1-2
CDR3nt: TGTGCCAGCAGCTATGGGACAGCCAAGGGCTACACCTTC
CDR3aa: CASSYGTAKGYTF

v_gene: TRBV4-3
abundance: -
d_gene: -
j_gene: TRBJ2-2
CDR3nt: TGCGCCAGCAGCCAAGACGGACGGATGAACACCGGGGAGCTGTTTTTT
CDR3aa: CASSQDGRMNTGELFF

v_gene: TRBV28
abundance: -
d_gene: -
j_gene: TRBJ1-2
CDR3nt: TGTGCCAGCAGTCCGTCAGGGCTCTTGGGCTACACCTTC
CDR3aa: CASSPSGLLGYTF

v_gene: TRBV7-2
abundance: -
d_gene: -
j_gene: TRBJ1-1
CDR3nt: TGTGCCAGCAGCCCAGGGTATGCGAACACTGAAGCTTTCTTT
CDR3aa: CASSPGYANTEAFF

v_gene: TRBV6-5
abundance: few
d_gene: TRBD1
j_gene: TRBJ1-5
CDR3nt: TGTGCCAGCAGCCTAGGGACAGTCCGCGGCAATCAGCCCCAGCATTTT
CDR3aa: CASSLGTVRGNQPQHF

v_gene: TRBV7-2
abundance: -
d_gene: TRBD2
j_gene: TRBJ2-7
CDR3nt: TGTGCCAGCAGCTTAGGGATCGGGACTAGCGGGAGGGCCAAGGGAACCTACGAGCAGTACTTC
CDR3aa: CASSLGIGTSGRAKGTYEQYF

v_gene: TRBV7-2
abundance: -
d_gene: -
j_gene: TRBJ1-1
CDR3nt: TGTGCCAGCAGCCGAGGTAGGACTGAAGCTTTCTTT
CDR3aa: CASSRGRTEAFF

v_gene: TRBV29-1
abundance: many
d_gene: -
j_gene: TRBJ2-3
CDR3nt: TGCAGCGCCACAACCCATCAAGATACGCAGTATTTT
CDR3aa: CSATTHQDTQYF

v_gene: TRBV6-2/TRBV6-3
abundance: -
d_gene: -
j_gene: TRBJ2-4
CDR3nt: TGTGCCAGCAGTTACACAGAGGTAGCCAAAAACATTCAGTACTTC
CDR3aa: CASSYTEVAKNIQYF

v_gene: TRBV7-9
abundance: many
d_gene: TRBD2
j_gene: TRBJ2-3
CDR3nt: TGTGCCAGCAGCTTAGCAGCGGGAGGGACAGATACGCAGTATTTT
CDR3aa: CASSLAAGGTDTQYF

v_gene: TRBV20-1
abundance: many
d_gene: -
j_gene: TRBJ2-7
CDR3nt: TGCAGTGCTAGTGGGTCGACGGTAACCTACGAGCAGTACTTC
CDR3aa: CSASGSTVTYEQYF

v_gene: TRBV20-1
abundance: many
d_gene: -
j_gene: TRBJ1-6
CDR3nt: TGCAGTGCTAGACGGCACGCTGATTCACCCCTCCACTTT
CDR3aa: CSARRHADSPLHF

v_gene: TRBV6-2/TRBV6-3
abundance: many
d_gene: -
j_gene: TRBJ2-7
CDR3nt: TGTGCCAGCAGTTACGCAACCAAAAGGTACGAGCAGTACTTC
CDR3aa: CASSYATKRYEQYF

v_gene: TRBV6-2/TRBV6-3
abundance: few
d_gene: TRBD1
j_gene: TRBJ1-1
CDR3nt: TGTGCCAGCAGTACGGACGACAGGGGGAACACTGAAGCTTTCTTT
CDR3aa: CASSTDDRGNTEAFF

v_gene: TRBV7-9
abundance: few
d_gene: -
j_gene: TRBJ1-2
CDR3nt: TGTGCCAGCAGCTTTAGTGTCTATGGCTACACCTTC
CDR3aa: CASSFSVYGYTF

v_gene: TRBV29-1
abundance: many
d_gene: TRBD1
j_gene: TRBJ1-1
CDR3nt: TGCAGCGTAACCACAGGGGTCGGAACTGAAGCTTTCTTT
CDR3aa: CSVTTGVGTEAFF

v_gene: TRBV6-6
abundance: many
d_gene: TRBD1
j_gene: TRBJ1-2
CDR3nt: TGTGCCAGCGCAACACAGGGGTCCTATGGCTACACCTTC
CDR3aa: CASATQGSYGYTF

v_gene: TRBV18
abundance: few
d_gene: -
j_gene: TRBJ1-5
CDR3nt: TGTGCCAGCTCACCGGCCCGGGGCCAGCCCCAGCATTTT
CDR3aa: CASSPARGQPQHF

v_gene: TRBV19
abundance: once
d_gene: TRBD1
j_gene: TRBJ1-2
CDR3nt: TGTGCCAGTAGTCCCCGGACAGGGGGCTGGCATGGCTACACCTTC
CDR3aa: CASSPRTGGWHGYTF

v_gene: TRBV29-1
abundance: -
d_gene: -
j_gene: TRBJ2-1
CDR3nt: TGCAGCGCTATGGCTTGGGAGCAGTTCTTC
CDR3aa: CSAMAWEQFF

v_gene: TRBV27
abundance: -
d_gene: -
j_gene: TRBJ2-1
CDR3nt: TGTGCCAGCAGTGTGACTAGGTCCCTTAGCTCCTACAATGAGCAGTTCTTC
CDR3aa: CASSVTRSLSSYNEQFF

v_gene: TRBV6-5
abundance: -
d_gene: TRBD2
j_gene: TRBJ2-5
CDR3nt: TGTGCCAGCAGTCACCTCCCGGGAGGGCCGATGGAGACCCAGTACTTC
CDR3aa: CASSHLPGGPMETQYF

v_gene: TRBV3-1
abundance: few
d_gene: -
j_gene: TRBJ2-2
CDR3nt: TGTGCCAGCAGCCAAGGACGGGGTGGGGAGCTGTTTTTT
CDR3aa: CASSQGRGGELFF

v_gene: TRBV2
abundance: many
d_gene: TRBD1
j_gene: TRBJ1-2
CDR3nt: TGTGCCAGCATTAGGGGGCCTAACTATGGCTACACCTTC
CDR3aa: CASIRGPNYGYTF